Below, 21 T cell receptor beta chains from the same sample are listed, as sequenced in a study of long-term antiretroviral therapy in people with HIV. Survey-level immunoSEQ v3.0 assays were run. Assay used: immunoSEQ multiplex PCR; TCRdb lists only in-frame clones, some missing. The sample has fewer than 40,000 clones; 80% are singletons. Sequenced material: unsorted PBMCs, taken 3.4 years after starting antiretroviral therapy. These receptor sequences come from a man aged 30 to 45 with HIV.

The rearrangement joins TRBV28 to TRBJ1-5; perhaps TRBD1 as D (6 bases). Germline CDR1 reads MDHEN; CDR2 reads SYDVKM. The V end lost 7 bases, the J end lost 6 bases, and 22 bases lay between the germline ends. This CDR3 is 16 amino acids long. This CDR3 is CASTLPGDQGTQPQHF. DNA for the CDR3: TGTGCCAGCACCTTACCGGGAGACCAGGGGACTCAGCCCCAGCATTTT.

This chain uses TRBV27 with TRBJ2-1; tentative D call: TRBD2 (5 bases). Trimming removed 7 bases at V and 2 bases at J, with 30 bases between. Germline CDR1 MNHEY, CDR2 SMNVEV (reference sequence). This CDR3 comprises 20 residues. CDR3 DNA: TGTGCCAGCATTCCCTATGGGCGAGGCCGGGGTGGTACCCCCTACAATGAGCAGTTCTTC. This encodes CASIPYGRGRGGTPYNEQFF.

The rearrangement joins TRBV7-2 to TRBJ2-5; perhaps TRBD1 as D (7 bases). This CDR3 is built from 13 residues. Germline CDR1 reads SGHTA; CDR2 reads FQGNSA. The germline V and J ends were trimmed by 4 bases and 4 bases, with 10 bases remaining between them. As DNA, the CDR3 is TGTGCCAGCAGCTCCCAGGGGGGAGAGACCCAGTACTTC. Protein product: CASSSQGGETQYF.

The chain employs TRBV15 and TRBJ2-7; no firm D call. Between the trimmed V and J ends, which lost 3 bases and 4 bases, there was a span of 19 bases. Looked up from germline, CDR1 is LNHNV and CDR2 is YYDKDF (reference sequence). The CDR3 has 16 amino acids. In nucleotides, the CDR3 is TGTGCCACCAGCAGTCCTTCCGCGGCAATGTTTTACGAGCAGTACTTC. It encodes CATSSPSAAMFYEQYF.

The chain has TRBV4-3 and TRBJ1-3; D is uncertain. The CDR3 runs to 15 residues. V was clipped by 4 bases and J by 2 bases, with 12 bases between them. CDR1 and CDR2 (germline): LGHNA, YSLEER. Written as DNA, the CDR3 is TGCGCCAGCAGCCTCTCCCCCGCTACTGGAAACACCATATATTTT. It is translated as CASSLSPATGNTIYF.

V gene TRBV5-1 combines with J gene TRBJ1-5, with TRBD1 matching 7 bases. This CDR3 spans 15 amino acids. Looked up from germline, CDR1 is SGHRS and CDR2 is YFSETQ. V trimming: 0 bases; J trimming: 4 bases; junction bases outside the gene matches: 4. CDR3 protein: CASSLAGGANQPQHF. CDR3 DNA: TGCGCCAGCAGCTTGGCAGGGGGAGCGAATCAGCCCCAGCATTTT.

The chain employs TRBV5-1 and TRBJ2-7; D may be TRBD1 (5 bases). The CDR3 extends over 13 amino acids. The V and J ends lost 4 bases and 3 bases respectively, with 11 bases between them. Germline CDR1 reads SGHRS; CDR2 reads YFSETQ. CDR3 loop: CASSHGQDYEQYF. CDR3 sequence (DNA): TGCGCCAGCAGCCACGGACAAGACTACGAGCAGTACTTC.

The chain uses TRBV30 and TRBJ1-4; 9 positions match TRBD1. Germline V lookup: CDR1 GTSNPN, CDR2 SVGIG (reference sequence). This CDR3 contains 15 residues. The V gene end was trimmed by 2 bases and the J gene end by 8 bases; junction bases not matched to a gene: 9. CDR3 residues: CAWSLTGTGREKLFF. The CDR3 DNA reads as TGTGCCTGGAGTCTTACCGGGACAGGGAGGGAAAAACTGTTTTTT.

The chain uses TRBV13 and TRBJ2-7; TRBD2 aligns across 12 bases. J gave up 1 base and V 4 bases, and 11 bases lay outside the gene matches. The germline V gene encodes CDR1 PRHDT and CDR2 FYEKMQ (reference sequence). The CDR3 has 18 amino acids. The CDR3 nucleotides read TGTGCCAGCAGCTCTCGACTAGCGGGAGCGCCATTATCCTACGAGCAGTACTTC. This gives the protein CASSSRLAGAPLSYEQYF.

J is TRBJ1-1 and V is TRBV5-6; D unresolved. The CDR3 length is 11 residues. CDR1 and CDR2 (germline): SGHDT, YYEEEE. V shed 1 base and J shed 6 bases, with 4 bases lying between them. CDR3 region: CASSLRAEAFF. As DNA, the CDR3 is TGTGCCAGCAGCTTGCGGGCTGAAGCTTTCTTT. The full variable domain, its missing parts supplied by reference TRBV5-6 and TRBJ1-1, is DAGVTQSPTHLIKTRGQQVTLRCSPKSGHDTVSWYQQALGQGPQFIFQYYEEEERQRGNFPDRFSGHQFPNYSSELNVNALLLGDSALYLCASSLRAEAFFGQGTRLTVV.

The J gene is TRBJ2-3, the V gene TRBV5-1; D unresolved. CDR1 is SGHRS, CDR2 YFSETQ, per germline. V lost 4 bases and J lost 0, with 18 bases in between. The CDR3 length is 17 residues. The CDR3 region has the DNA TGCGCCAGCAGCCCACCCCCGTTCGCGAAGAGCACAGATACGCAGTATTTT. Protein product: CASSPPPFAKSTDTQYF.

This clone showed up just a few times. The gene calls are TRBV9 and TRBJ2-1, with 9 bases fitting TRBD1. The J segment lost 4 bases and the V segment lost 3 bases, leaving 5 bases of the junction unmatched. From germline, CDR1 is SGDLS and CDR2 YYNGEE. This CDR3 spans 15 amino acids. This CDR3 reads CASSGGTGIYNEQFF. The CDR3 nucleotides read TGTGCCAGCAGCGGAGGGACAGGGATTTACAATGAGCAGTTCTTC. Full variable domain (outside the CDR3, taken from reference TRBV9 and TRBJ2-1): DSGVTQTPKHLITATGQRVTLRCSPRSGDLSVYWYQQSLDQGLQFLIQYYNGEERAKGNILERFSAQQFPDLHSELNLSSLELGDSALYFCASSGGTGIYNEQFFGPGTRLTVL.

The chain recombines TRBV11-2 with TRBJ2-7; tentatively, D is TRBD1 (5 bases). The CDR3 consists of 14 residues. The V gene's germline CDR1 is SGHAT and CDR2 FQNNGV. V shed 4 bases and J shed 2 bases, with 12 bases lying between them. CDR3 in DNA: TGTGCCAGCAGCTCCTCGACAGAGACCTACGAGCAGTACTTC. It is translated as CASSSSTETYEQYF.

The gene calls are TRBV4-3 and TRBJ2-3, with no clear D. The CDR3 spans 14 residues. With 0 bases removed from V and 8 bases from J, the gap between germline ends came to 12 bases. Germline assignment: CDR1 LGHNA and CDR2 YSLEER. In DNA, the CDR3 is TGCGCCAGCAGCCAAGACCTATTAGGCGGTACGCAGTATTTT. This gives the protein CASSQDLLGGTQYF.

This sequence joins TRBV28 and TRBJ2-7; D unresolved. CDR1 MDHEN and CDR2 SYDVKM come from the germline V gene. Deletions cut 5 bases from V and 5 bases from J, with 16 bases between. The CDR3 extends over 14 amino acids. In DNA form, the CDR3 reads TGTGCCAGCAGTAGACATCGTGGGAACCACGAGCAGTACTTC. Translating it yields CASSRHRGNHEQYF.

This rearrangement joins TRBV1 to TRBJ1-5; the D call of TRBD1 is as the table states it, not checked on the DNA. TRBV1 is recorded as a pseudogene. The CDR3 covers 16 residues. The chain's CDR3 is CTSSHVDRLSNQPQHF. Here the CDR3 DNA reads TGCACCAGCAGCCATGTCGACAGGCTAAGCAATCAGCCCCAGCATTTT.

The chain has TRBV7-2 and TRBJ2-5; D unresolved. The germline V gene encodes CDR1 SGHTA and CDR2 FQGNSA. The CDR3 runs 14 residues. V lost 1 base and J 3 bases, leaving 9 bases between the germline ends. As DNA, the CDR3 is TGTGCCAGCAGCTTAGACAGAGATAAAGAGACCCAGTACTTC. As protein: CASSLDRDKETQYF.

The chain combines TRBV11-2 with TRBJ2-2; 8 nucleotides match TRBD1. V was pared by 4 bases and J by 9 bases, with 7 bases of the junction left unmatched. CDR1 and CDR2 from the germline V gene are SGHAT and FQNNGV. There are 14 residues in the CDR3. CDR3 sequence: CASSSPGQGRELFF. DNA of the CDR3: TGTGCCAGCAGCTCTCCCGGACAGGGCAGGGAGCTGTTTTTT.

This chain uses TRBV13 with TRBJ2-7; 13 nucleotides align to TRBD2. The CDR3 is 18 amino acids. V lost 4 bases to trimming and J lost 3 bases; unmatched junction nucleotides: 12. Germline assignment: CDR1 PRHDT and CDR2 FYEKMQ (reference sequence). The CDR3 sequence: CASSSTIKLAGGLYEQYF. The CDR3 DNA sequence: TGTGCCAGCAGCTCGACAATCAAACTAGCGGGAGGGCTCTACGAGCAGTACTTC.

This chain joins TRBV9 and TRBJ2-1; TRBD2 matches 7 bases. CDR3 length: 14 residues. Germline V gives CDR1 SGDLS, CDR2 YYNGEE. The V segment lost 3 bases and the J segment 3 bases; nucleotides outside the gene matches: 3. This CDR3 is CASSAAGYYNEQFF. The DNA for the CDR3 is TGTGCCAGCAGCGCAGCGGGATACTACAATGAGCAGTTCTTC.

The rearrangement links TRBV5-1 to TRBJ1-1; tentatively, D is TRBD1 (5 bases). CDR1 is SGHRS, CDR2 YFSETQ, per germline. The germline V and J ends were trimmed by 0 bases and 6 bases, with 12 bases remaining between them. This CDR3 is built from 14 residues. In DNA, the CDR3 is TGCGCCAGCAGCTTGGAACAGGAGGTAGCTGAAGCTTTCTTT. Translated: CASSLEQEVAEAFF.